The subject of this entry is one T cell receptor (beta chain). Its specific antigen is unknown. No base qualities exist here, and no much larger clone lies one base off it. This sample was taken from a study of glioma-infiltrating T cells (dated by TCRdb to the mid-2010s). Background for the entire study: TCR alpha- and beta-chain repertoires were sequenced from glioma tissue, non-neoplastic brain tissue and matched peripheral blood mononuclear cells. Each tissue-infiltrating repertoire was compared with the same patient's peripheral blood repertoire to measure divergence between tissue and blood T-cell populations. The paired cohort comprised three low-grade glioma patients, roughly 8 primary glioblastoma patients and three non-glioma patients contributing non-neoplastic brain tissue. Points the paper makes about the study in general: Very few CDR3 sequences were shared between tissue and blood, attributed to high CDR3 diversity and limited sampling. VJ-independent divergence between tissue and blood was found to be below expectation in non-neoplastic patients but above expectation in all gliomas, particularly low-grade gliomas. The group comparisons were based on small numbers of patients: three non-neoplastic, three low-grade glioma and several glioblastoma patients.

TCR alpha and beta CDR3 regions were amplified with the iRepertoire nested amplicon-rescue multiplex PCR (arm-PCR) platform from RNA. The input for one-step reverse transcription and amplification was roughly 100-450 ng of either tissue mRNA or PBMC total RNA. After bead purification, a secondary multiplex PCR added Illumina adapters, and libraries were gel-purified between 200 and 400 bp. Libraries carried internal 6-nucleotide barcodes used for demultiplexing. Sequencing of the libraries was done on an Illumina MiSeq using 2x220 or 2x250 nucleotide paired-end reads. Per the source publication's procedure: Paired reads were merged with FLASH 1.2.11 and aligned to the GRCh37 human genome with BWA-MEM before extracting TRA and TRB reads. V and J assignment used an IMGT-derived reference of cassette sequences and CDR3 motifs that included pseudogenes. Three-frame translation of reads was performed, and productive CDR3s were defined as those with a C...FGXG motif and no stop codons. Unique combinations of V-J cassette pair and CDR3 amino acid sequence were defined as clonotypes. Hamming distance filtering was applied to reads, with thresholds set by the sequence error rate of each sample in mapped regions. TCRdb redid the processing of the public reads, applying fastp at Q25 and MiXCR, and retained in-frame beta chains. Merged by CDR3 protein, the rows form single entries marked with the most common genes and DNA. The V and J calls and clone size are TCRdb's, not the authors'. This sample holds approximately 190,000 distinct CDR3 sequences; roughly 32% were observed only once. The leading ten clones occupy 20% to 25% of the sample.

Specimen: glioma tissue, nonneoplastic brain tissue, or PBMCs (not recorded which). This TCR came from a human donor with low-grade glioma or glioblastoma, undergoing nonglioma brain surgery, or in good health (not recorded which).

The nucleotides are TGTGCCAGCAACCAGGACCAGGGGAAAGAGACCCAGTACTTC. It specifies CASNQDQGKETQYF. The rearranged chain carries TRBV6-1 and TRBJ2-5; a weak D assignment points to TRBD1 (6 bases agree). Looking up the germline V gene yields CDR1 MNHNS and CDR2 SASEGT. V loses 7 bases of germline sequence and J loses 3 bases, and the interval between the two ends is 15 bases. The CDR3 runs 14 residues from the cysteine to the phenylalanine. The CDR3 DNA has 42 bases and is translated from base 1.